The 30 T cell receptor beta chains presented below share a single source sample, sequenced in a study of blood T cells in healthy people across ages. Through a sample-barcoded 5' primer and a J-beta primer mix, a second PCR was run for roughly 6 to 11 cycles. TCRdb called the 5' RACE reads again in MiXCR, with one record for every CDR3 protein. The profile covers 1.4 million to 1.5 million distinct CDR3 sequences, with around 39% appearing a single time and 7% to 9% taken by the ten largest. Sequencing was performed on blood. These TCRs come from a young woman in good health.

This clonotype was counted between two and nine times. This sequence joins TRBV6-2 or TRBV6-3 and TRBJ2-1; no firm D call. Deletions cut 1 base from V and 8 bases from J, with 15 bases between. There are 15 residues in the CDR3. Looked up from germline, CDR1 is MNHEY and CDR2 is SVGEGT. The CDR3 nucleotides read TGTGCCAGCAGTTACTTGGCACCCCTTAGGGATGAGCAGTTCTTC. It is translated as CASSYLAPLRDEQFF.

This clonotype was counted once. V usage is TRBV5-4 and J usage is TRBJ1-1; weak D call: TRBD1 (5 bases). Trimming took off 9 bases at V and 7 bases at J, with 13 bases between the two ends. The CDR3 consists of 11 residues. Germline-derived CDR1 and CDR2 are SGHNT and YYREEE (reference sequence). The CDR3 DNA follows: TGTGCCACCCGGCGGGGGAGTGAAGCTTTCTTT. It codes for CATRRGSEAFF.

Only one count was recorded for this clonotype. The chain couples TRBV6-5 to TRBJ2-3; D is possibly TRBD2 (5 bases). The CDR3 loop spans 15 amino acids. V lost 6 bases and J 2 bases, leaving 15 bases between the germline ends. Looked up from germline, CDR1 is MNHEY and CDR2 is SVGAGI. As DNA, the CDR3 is TGTGCCAGCAGCGGACTCTCCCGGAACACAGATACGCAGTATTTT. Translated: CASSGLSRNTDTQYF.

The CDR3 loop is CASSLTGLAGDEQFF. The CDR3 region has the DNA TGTGCCAGCAGTCTAACGGGACTAGCTGGGGATGAGCAGTTCTTC. The V gene is TRBV6-1, the J gene TRBJ2-1; TRBD2 aligns across 9 bases. V lost 5 bases and J lost 8; bases outside the gene matches: 10. Germline V gene sequence: CDR1 MNHNS, CDR2 SASEGT. The CDR3 has 15 residues.

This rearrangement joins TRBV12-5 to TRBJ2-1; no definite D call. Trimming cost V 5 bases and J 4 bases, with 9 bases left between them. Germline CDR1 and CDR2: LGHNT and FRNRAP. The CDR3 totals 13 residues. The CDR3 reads CASGTGLYNEQFF. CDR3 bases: TGTGCTAGTGGTACCGGATTATACAATGAGCAGTTCTTC.

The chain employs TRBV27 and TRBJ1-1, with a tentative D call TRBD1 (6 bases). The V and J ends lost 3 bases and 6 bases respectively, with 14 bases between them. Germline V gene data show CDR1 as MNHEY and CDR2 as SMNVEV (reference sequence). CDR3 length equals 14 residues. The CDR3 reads CASSFVGGRAEAFF. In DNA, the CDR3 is TGTGCCAGCAGTTTTGTTGGGGGGCGGGCTGAAGCTTTCTTT.

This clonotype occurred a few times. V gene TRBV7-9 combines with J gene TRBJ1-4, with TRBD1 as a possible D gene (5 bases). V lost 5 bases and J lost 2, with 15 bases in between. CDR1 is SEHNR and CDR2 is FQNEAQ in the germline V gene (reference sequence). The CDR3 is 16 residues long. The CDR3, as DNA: TGTGCCAGCAGCCCCGGGGTGGCAGGGACTAATGAAAAACTGTTTTTT. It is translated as CASSPGVAGTNEKLFF. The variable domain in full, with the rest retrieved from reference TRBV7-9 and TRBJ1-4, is DTGVSQNPRHKITKRGQNVTFRCDPISEHNRLYWYRQTLGQGPEFLTYFQNEAQLEKSRLLSDRFSAERPKGSFSTLEIQRTEQGDSAMYLCASSPGVAGTNEKLFFGSGTQLSVL.

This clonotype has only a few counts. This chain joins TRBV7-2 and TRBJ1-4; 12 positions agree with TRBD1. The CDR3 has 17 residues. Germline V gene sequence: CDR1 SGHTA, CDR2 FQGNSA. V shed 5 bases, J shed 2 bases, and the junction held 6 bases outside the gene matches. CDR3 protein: CASSRGQGARTNEKLFF. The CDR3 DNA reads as TGTGCCAGCAGCAGGGGACAGGGGGCGAGGACTAATGAAAAACTGTTTTTT.

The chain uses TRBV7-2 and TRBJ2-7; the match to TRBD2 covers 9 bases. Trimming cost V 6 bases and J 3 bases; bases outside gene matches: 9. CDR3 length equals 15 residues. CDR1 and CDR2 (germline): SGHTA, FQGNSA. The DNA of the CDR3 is TGTGCCAGCAGGTCCCCTAGCGGGAATCTCTACGAGCAGTACTTC. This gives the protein CASRSPSGNLYEQYF.

The CDR3 spells CASNQDQWTETQYF. CDR3 bases: TGTGCCAGCAACCAAGATCAGTGGACGGAGACCCAGTACTTC. This rearrangement joins TRBV7-3 to TRBJ2-5; D unresolved. CDR1 SGHTA and CDR2 FQGTGA come from the germline V gene. V was clipped by 7 bases and J by 5 bases, with 17 bases between them. The CDR3 extends over 14 amino acids.

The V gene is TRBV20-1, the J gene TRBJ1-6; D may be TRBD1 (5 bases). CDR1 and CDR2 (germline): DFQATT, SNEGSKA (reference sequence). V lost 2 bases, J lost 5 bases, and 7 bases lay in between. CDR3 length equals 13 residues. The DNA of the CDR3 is TGCAGTGCTAGACAGGGTAATAATTCACCCCTCCACTTT. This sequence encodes CSARQGNNSPLHF.

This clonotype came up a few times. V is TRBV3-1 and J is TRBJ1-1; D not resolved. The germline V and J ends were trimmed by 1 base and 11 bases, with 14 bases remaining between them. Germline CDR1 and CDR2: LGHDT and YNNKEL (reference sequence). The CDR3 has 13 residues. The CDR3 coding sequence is TGTGCCAGCAGCCAAGTGACGGCAGGACGGGCTTTCTTT. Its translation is CASSQVTAGRAFF.

In nucleotides, the CDR3 is TGTGCCAGCAGCTCCCGCGGGGGGGCCAGGAATGAGCAGTTCTTC. This translates into CASSSRGGARNEQFF. V usage is TRBV7-2 and J usage is TRBJ2-1, with 9 bases that match TRBD2. This CDR3 contains 15 residues. Germline V CDR1 and CDR2: SGHTA, FQGNSA. With V trimmed by 4 bases and J by 7 bases, 8 bases remained unmatched.

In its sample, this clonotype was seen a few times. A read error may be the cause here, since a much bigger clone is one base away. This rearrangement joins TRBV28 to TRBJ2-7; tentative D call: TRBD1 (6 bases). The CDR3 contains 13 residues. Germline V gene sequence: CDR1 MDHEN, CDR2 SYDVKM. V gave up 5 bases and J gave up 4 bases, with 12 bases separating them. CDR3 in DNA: TGTGCCAGCAGTGTACAGGGTGGGTACGAGCAGTACTTC. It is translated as CASSVQGGYEQYF.

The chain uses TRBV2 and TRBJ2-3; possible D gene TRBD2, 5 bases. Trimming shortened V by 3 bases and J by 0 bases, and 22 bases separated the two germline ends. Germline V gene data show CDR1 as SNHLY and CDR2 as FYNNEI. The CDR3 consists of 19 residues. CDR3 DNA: TGTGCCAGCAGTGATGAAATCCGGGGATTGGTAGCTAGCACAGATACGCAGTATTTT. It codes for CASSDEIRGLVASTDTQYF.

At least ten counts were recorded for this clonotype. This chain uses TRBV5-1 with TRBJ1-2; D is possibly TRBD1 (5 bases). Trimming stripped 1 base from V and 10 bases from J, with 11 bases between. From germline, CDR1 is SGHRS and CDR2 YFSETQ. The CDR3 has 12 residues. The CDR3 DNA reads TGCGCCAGCAGCTTGATGGGGCAGAACTACACCTTC. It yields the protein CASSLMGQNYTF.

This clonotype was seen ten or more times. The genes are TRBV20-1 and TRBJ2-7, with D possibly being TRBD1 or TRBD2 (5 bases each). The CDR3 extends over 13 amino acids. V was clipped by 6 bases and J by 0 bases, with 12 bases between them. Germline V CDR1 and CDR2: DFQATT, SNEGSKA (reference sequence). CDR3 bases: TGCAGTGCAACCGGGACGAGCTCCTACGAGCAGTACTTC. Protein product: CSATGTSSYEQYF.

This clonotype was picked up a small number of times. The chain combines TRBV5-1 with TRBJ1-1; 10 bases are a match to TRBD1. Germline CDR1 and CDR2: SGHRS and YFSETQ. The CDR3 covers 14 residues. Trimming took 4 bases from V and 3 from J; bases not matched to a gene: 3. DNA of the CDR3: TGCGCCAGCAGCCGACAGGGGGCAGACACTGAAGCTTTCTTT. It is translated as CASSRQGADTEAFF.

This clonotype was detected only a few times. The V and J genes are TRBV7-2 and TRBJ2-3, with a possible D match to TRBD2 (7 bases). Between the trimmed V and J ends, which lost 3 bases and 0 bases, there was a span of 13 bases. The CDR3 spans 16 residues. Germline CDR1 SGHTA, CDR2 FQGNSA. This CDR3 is CASSLWRGPSTDTQYF. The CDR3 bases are TGTGCCAGCAGCTTGTGGCGGGGGCCTAGCACAGATACGCAGTATTTT.

This CDR3 is CASSDPEQGELFF. CDR3 DNA sequence: TGTGCCAGCAGTGACCCGGAACAGGGGGAGCTGTTTTTT. V is TRBV6-6 and J is TRBJ2-2; the D is unclear. Germline values: CDR1 MNHNY, CDR2 SVGAGI (reference sequence). This CDR3 has 13 amino acids. Trimming stripped 5 bases from V and 8 bases from J, with 12 bases between.

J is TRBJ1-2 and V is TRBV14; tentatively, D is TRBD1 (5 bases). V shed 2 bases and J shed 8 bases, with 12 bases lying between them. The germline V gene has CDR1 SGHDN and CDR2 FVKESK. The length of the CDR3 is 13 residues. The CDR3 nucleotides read TGTGCCAGCAGCCAACCGGGGACTATGGGCTACACCTTC. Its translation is CASSQPGTMGYTF.

Written as DNA, the CDR3 is TGCAGTGCGGGACTAGCGGGAGGTACATACTACAATGAGCAGTTCTTC. It yields the protein CSAGLAGGTYYNEQFF. This chain links TRBV20-1 with TRBJ2-1; 15 bases match TRBD2. Germline V lookup: CDR1 DFQATT, CDR2 SNEGSKA (reference sequence). The V gene end was trimmed by 6 bases and the J gene end by 3 bases; junction bases not matched to a gene: 6. The CDR3 extends over 16 amino acids.

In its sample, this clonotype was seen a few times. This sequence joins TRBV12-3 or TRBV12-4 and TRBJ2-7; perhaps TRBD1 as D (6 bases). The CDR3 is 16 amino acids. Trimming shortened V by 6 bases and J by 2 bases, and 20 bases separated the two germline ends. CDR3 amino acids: CASSRWDTKSPYEQYF. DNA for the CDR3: TGTGCCAGCAGCCGTTGGGACACCAAAAGTCCCTACGAGCAGTACTTC.

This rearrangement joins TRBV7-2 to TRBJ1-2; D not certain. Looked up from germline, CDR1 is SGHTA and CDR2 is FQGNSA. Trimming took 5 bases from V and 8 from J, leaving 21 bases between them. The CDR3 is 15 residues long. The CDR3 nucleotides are TGTGCCAGCAGCGACCCAGGTTCAGGAGTTTGGGGCTACACCTTC. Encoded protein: CASSDPGSGVWGYTF.

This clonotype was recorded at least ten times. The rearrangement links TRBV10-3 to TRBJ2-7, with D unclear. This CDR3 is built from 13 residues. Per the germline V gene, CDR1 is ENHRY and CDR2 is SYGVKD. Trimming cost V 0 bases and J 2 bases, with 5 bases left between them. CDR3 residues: CAISESLTYEQYF. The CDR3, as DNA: TGTGCCATCAGTGAGTCGTTGACCTACGAGCAGTACTTC.

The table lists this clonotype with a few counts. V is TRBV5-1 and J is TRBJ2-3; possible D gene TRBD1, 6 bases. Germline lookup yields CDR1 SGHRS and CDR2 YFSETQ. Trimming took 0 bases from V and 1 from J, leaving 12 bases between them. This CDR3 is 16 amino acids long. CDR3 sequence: CASSLGQGPGTDTQYF. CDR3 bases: TGCGCCAGCAGCTTGGGGCAGGGGCCGGGCACAGATACGCAGTATTTT.

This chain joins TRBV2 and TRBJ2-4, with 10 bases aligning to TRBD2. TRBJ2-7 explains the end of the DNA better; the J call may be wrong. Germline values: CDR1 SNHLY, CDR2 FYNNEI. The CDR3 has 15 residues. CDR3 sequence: CASSERAGGPSEQYF. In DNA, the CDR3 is TGTGCCAGCAGTGAGAGAGCGGGAGGGCCCTCCGAGCAGTACTTC.

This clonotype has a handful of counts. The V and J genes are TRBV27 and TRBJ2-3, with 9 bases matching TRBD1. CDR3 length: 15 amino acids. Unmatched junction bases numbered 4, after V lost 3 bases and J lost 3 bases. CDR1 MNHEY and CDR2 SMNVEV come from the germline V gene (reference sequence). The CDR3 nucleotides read TGTGCCAGCAGTTTGTCGGACAGGGGTACAGATACGCAGTATTTT. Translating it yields CASSLSDRGTDTQYF.

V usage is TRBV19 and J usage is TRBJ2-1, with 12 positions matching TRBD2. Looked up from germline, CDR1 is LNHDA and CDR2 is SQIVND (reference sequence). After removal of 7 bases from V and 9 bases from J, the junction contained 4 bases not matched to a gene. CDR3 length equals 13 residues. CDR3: CASTSGGAAEQFF. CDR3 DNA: TGTGCCAGTACTAGCGGGGGGGCCGCTGAGCAGTTCTTC.

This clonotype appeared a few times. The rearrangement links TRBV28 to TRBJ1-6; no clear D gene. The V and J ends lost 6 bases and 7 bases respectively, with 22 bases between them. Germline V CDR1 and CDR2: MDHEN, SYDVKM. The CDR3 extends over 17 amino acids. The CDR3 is CASSPGRAGRSNSPLHF. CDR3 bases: TGTGCCAGCAGCCCGGGTAGGGCAGGACGATCAAATTCACCCCTCCACTTT.